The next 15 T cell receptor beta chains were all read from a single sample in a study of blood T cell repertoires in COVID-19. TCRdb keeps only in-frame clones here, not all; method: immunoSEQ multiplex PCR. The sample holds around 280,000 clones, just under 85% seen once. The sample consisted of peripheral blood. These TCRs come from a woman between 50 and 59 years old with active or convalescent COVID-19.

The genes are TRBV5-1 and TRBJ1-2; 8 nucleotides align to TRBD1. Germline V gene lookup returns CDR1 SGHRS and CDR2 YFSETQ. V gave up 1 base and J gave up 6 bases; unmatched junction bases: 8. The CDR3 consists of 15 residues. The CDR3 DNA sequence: TGCGCCAGCAGCTTGCCAGGGGGCGCTGGGCATGGCTACACCTTC. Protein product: CASSLPGGAGHGYTF.

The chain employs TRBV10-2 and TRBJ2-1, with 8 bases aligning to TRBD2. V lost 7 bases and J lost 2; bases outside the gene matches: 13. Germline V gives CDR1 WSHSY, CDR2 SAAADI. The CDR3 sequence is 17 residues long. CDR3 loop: CASIPPGTSGAYNEQFF. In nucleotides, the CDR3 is TGCGCCAGCATCCCCCCTGGCACTAGCGGAGCCTACAATGAGCAGTTCTTC.

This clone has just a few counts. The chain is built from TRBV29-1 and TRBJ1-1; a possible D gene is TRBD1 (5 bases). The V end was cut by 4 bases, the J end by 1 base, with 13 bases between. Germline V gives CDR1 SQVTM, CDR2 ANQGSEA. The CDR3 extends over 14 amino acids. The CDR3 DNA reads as TGCAGCGTTGTACCCACAGGTGGGAACACTGAAGCTTTCTTT. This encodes CSVVPTGGNTEAFF.

The CDR3: CASSQRANEKLFF. CDR3 nucleotides: TGTGCCAGCTCACAGAGGGCTAATGAAAAACTGTTTTTT. This sequence joins TRBV6-5 and TRBJ1-4; no firm D call. CDR1 is MNHEY and CDR2 is SVGAGI in the germline V gene. The CDR3 runs 13 residues. The V and J ends lost 8 bases and 3 bases respectively, with 10 bases between them.

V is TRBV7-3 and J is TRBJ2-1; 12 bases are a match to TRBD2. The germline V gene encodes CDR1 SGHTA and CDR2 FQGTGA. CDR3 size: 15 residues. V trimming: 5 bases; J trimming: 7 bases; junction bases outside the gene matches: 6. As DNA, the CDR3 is TGTGCCAGCAGCATTACTAGCGGGGGGCCGAATGAGCAGTTCTTC. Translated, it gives CASSITSGGPNEQFF.

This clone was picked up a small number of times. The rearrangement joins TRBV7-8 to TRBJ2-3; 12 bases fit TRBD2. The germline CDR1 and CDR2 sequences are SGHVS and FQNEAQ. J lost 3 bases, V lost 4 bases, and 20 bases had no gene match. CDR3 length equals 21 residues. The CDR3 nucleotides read TGTGCCAGCAGCTCTCTTGTAGGCCTAGCGGGAGGGCGATCGAGAACAGATACGCAGTATTTT. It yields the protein CASSSLVGLAGGRSRTDTQYF.

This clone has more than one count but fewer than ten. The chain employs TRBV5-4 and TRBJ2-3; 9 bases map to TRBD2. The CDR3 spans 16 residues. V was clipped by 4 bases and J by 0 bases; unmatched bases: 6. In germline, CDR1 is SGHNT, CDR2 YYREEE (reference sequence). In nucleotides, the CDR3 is TGTGCCAGCAGCCAGGCTAGCGGGGAAAGCACAGATACGCAGTATTTT. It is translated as CASSQASGESTDTQYF.

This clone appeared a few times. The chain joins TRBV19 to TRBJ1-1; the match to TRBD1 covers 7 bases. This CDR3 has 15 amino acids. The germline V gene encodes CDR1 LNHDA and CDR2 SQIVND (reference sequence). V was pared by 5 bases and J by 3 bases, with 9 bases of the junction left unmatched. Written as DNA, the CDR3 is TGTGCCAGTAGTGGAAACAGGGGACCGGACACTGAAGCTTTCTTT. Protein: CASSGNRGPDTEAFF.

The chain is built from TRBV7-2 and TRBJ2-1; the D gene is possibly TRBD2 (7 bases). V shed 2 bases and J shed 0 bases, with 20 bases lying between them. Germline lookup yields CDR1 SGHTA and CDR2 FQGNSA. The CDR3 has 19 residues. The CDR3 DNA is TGTGCCAGCAGCTTAAAGGGGGTGGGGCTAGCGGCCTCCTACAATGAGCAGTTCTTC. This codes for CASSLKGVGLAASYNEQFF.

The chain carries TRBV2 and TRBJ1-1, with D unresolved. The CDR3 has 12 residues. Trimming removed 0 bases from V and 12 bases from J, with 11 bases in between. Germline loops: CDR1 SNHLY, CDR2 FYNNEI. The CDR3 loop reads CASSEATAGSFF. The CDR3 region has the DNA TGTGCCAGCAGTGAAGCAACAGCTGGGTCTTTCTTT.

The chain's CDR3 is CASSPRRDRVREQFF. CDR3 nucleotides: TGTGCCAGCAGCCCCCGAAGGGACAGGGTAAGAGAGCAGTTCTTC. This chain joins TRBV6-5 and TRBJ2-1; TRBD1 matches 9 bases. The trim removed 6 bases at V and 10 bases at J, leaving 13 bases unmatched. Germline-derived CDR1 and CDR2 are MNHEY and SVGAGI. This CDR3 has 15 residues.

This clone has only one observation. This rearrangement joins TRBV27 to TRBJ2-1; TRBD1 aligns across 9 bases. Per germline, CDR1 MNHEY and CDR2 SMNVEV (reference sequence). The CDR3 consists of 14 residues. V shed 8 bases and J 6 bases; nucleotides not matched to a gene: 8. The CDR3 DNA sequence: TGTGCCAGCGCTCGGGACAGGGTACTCAATGAGCAGTTCTTC. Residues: CASARDRVLNEQFF.

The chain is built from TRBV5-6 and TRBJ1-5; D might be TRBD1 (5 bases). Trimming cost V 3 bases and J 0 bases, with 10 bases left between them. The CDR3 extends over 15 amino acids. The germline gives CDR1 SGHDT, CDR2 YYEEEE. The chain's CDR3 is CASSYTGSSNQPQHF. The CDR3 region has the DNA TGTGCCAGCAGCTACACAGGATCTAGCAATCAGCCCCAGCATTTT.

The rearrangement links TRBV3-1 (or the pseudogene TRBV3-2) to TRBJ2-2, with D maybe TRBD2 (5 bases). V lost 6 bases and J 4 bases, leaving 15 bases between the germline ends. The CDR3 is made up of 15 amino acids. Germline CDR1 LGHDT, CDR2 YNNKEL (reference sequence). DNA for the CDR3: TGTGCCAGCAGGGCAACTAGACCCGGCACCGGGGAGCTGTTTTTT. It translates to CASRATRPGTGELFF.

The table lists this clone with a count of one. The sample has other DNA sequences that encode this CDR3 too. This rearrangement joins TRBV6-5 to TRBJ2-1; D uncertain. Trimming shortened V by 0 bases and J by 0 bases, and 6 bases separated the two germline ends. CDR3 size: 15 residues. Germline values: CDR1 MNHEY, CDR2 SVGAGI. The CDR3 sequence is CASSYSSSSYNEQFF. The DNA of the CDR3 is TGTGCCAGCAGTTACTCGTCGAGCTCCTACAATGAGCAGTTCTTC.